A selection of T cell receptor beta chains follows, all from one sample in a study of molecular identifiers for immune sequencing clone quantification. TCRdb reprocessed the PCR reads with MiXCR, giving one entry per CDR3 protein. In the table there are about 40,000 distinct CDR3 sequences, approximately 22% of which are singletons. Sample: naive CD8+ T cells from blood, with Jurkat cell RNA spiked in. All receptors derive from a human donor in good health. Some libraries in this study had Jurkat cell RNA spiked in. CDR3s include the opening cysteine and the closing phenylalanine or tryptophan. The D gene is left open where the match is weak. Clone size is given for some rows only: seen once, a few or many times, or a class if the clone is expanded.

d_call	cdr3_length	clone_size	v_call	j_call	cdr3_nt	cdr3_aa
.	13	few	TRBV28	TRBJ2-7	TGTGCCAGCAGCCCACGGGGTGACTACGAGCAGTACTTC	CASSPRGDYEQYF
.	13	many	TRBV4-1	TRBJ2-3	TGCGCCAGCAGCCCGCAGAATGTAGATACGCAGTATTTT	CASSPQNVDTQYF
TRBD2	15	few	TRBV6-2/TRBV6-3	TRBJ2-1	TGTGCCAGCGGTTCCGGGACTAGCATGGGCGATGAGCAGTTCTTC	CASGSGTSMGDEQFF
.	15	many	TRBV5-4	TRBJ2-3	TGTGCCAGCAGTTCCGACAGGGAGGGCACAGATACGCAGTATTTT	CASSSDREGTDTQYF
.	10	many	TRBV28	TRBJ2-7	TGTGCCAGCAGTTTAGGGGAGCAGTACTTC	CASSLGEQYF
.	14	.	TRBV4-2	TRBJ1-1	TGTGCCAGCAGCCAAGGACAGGCGAACACTGAAGCTTTCTTT	CASSQGQANTEAFF
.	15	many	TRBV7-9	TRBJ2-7	TGTGCCAGCAGCCAAACGTCGGGAAGCTCCTACGAGCAGTACTTC	CASSQTSGSSYEQYF
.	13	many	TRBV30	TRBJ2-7	TGTGCCTGGAGCGAAAACCACAGTTACGAGCAGTACTTC	CAWSENHSYEQYF
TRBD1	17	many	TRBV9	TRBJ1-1	TGTGCCAGCAGCGGCCTGGGGGACAGGGGAAGGGGCACTGAAGCTTTCTTT	CASSGLGDRGRGTEAFF
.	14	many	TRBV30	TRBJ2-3	TGTGCCTGGAGTGTGGCAGGGGGCACAGATACGCAGTATTTT	CAWSVAGGTDTQYF
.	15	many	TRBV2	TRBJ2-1	TGTGCCAGCAGTGAAGGGGCTAGCTCCTACAATGAGCAGTTCTTC	CASSEGASSYNEQFF
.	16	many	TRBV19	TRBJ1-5	TGTGCCAGTAGTGGGCAGCTATATCATAGCAATCAGCCCCAGCATTTT	CASSGQLYHSNQPQHF
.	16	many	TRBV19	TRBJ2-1	TGTGCCAGTAGTATGTGGGGCACCCTATCCTACAATGAGCAGTTCTTC	CASSMWGTLSYNEQFF
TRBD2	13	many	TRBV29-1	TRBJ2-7	TGCAGCGTTGTGTCCCTCGGGGGGGGCGAGCAGTACTTC	CSVVSLGGGEQYF
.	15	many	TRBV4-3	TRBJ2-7	TGCGCCAGCAGCCAAGACTCCAGGTCCACCTACGAGCAGTACTTC	CASSQDSRSTYEQYF
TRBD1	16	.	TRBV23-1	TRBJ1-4	TGCGCCAGCAGTCAAAGGTTGCGACAGGGTAGTGAAAAACTGTTTTTT	CASSQRLRQGSEKLFF
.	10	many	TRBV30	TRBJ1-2	TGTGCCTGGAGTGGCTATGGCTACACCTTC	CAWSGYGYTF
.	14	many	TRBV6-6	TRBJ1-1	TGTGCCAGCAGCCGACAGCCTCACGACACTGAAGCTTTCTTT	CASSRQPHDTEAFF
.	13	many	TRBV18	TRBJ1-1	TGTGCCAGCTCACCACCGGTAGTTACTGAAGCTTTCTTT	CASSPPVVTEAFF
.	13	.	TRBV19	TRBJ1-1	TGTGCCAGTAGTCTCGATCTAAACACTGAAGCTTCCTTT	CASSLDLNTEASF
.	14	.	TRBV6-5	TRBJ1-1	TGTGTCAGCAGTCCCTTCAAAAGAAACACTGAAGCTTTCTTT	CVSSPFKRNTEAFF
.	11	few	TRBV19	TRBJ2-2	TGTGCCAGCGAGGGGGCCGGGGAGCTGTTTTTT	CASEGAGELFF
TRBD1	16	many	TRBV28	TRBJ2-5	TGTGCCAGCAGTTCCTCAACAGGGGGCTTCGAGGAGACCCAGTACTTC	CASSSSTGGFEETQYF
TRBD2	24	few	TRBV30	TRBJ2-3	TGTGCCTGGAGTGTACGTCGAGGGGTCATTGATCGGCGGGAGGGCCTGAGAGAGACAGATACGCAGTATTTT	CAWSVRRGVIDRREGLRETDTQYF
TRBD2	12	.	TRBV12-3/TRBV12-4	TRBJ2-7	TGTGCCAGCAGCTCCGGGGGGTACGGGCAGTACTTC	CASSSGGYGQYF
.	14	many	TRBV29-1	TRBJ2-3	TGCAGCGTTGAAGGAGTCAGCAGCACAGATACGCAGTATTTT	CSVEGVSSTDTQYF
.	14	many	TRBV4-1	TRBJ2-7	TGCGCCAGCAGCCAAGGGAACAGACCCTACGAGCAGTACTTC	CASSQGNRPYEQYF
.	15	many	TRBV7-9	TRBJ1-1	TGTGCCAGCAGCCATACCGGGGAAAGAGGACCTGAAGCTTTCTTT	CASSHTGERGPEAFF
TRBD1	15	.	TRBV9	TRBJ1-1	TGTGCCAGCAGCGTAGTGGAGACAGGGGGAATTGAAGCTTTCTTT	CASSVVETGGIEAFF
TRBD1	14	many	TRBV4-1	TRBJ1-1	TGCGCCAGCAGCCAAGATAACAGGGGCACTGAAGCTTTCTTT	CASSQDNRGTEAFF
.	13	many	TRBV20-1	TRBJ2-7	TGCAGTGCTCGGGACTCCCAAGACTACGAGCAGTACTTC	CSARDSQDYEQYF
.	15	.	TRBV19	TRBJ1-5	TGTGCCGGCGGGGGGGGGGGCCGGAGCAATCAGCCCCAGCATTTT	CAGGGGGRSNQPQHF
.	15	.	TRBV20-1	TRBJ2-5	TGCAGTGCTAGGGGTGGGGCCGAGACCCAAGAGACCCCGTACTTC	CSARGGAETQETPYF
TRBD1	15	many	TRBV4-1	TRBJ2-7	TGCGCCAGCAGCTTCAGACAGGGTCTTGCCTACGAGCAGTACTTC	CASSFRQGLAYEQYF
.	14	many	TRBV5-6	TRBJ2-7	TGTGCCAGCAGCTTAAGGGCCCTTCCCTACGAGCAGTACTTC	CASSLRALPYEQYF
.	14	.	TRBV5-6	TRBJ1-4	TGTGCCAGCAGCTTTTGGGGGCACTCTGAAAAACTGTTTTTT	CASSFWGHSEKLFF
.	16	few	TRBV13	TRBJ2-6	TGTGCCAGCAGCTTGGTGGGGGATAGAGGGGCCAACGTCCTGACTTTC	CASSLVGDRGANVLTF
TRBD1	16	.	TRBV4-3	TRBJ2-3	TGCGCCAGCAGCCAAGATGGGACAGTCGCCCCAGATACGCAGTATTTT	CASSQDGTVAPDTQYF
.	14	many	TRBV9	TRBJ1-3	TGTGCCAGCAGCGGAGGGGTTTCTGGAAACACCATATATTTT	CASSGGVSGNTIYF
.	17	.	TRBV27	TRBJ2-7	TGTGCCAGCAGTTTTGGGAAGGGGGGCATAAGCTCCTACGAGCAGTACTTC	CASSFGKGGISSYEQYF
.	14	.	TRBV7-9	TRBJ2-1	TGTGCCAGCAGCCTCTTGCCGGGGTACAATGAGCAGTTCTTC	CASSLLPGYNEQFF
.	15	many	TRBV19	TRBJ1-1	TGTGCCAGTAGTATAGTGTCCGGTGGGGGCACTGAAGCTTTCTTT	CASSIVSGGGTEAFF
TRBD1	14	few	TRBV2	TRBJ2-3	TGTGCCAGCATCCAGGGACAGGAATTAGATACGCAGTATTTT	CASIQGQELDTQYF
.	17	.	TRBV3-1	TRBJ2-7	TGTGCCAGCAGCCAAGGGATAGGACAGCCGAGCTCCTACGAGCAGTACTTC	CASSQGIGQPSSYEQYF
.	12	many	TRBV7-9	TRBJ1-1	TGTGCCAGCAGCTTTGGAAACACTGAAGCTTTCTTT	CASSFGNTEAFF
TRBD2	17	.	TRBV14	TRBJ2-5	TGTGCCAGCAGCCCGACCCCTAGCGGGAGTTTGAGCGAGACCCAGTACTTC	CASSPTPSGSLSETQYF
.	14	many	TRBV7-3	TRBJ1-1	TGTGCCAGCAGCTCTTCGGGGGGTGACACTGAAGCTTTCTTT	CASSSSGGDTEAFF
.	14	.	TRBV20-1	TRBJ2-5	TGCAGTGCTAAAGCTACGCGGTTTGAAGATACACAGTACTTC	CSAKATRFEDTQYF
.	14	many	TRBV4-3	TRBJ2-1	TGCGCCAGCAGCCAAGAAGACAGATACAATGAGCAGTTCTTC	CASSQEDRYNEQFF
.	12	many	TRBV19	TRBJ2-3	TGTGCCAGTAGTATAGGGCCAGATACGCAGTATTTT	CASSIGPDTQYF
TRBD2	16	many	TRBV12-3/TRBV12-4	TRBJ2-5	TGTGCCAGCAGTACCTCTAGCGGGGGGCTTCAAGAGACCCAGTACTTC	CASSTSSGGLQETQYF
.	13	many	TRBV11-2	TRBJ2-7	TGTGCCAGCAGCTTAGGGGTCCGGCACGAGCAGTACTTC	CASSLGVRHEQYF
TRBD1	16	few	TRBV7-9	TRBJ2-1	TGTGCCAGCAGACAAACCACAGGGGGCTCCTACAATGAGCAGTTCTTC	CASRQTTGGSYNEQFF
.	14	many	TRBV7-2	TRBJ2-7	TGTGCCAGCAGCCCATACAGGAGCTCCTACGAGCAGTACTTC	CASSPYRSSYEQYF
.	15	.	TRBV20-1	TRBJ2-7	TGCAGTGCTAGAGCCCGAGCGGGCGGGGCCTACGAGCAGTACTTC	CSARARAGGAYEQYF
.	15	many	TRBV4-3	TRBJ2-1	TGCGCCAGCATCTCCAGGGGCAGGAACTACAATGAGCAGTTCTTC	CASISRGRNYNEQFF
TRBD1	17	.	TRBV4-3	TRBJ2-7	TGCGCCAGCAGCCAAGACGGGACAGGATGGACGAGCTACGAGCAGTACTTC	CASSQDGTGWTSYEQYF
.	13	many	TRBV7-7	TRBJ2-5	TGTGCCAGCAGTTCTAGGGTGCGAGAGACCCAGTACTTC	CASSSRVRETQYF